This TCR beta chain was identified in a study of OX40 agonist ivuxolimab in advanced cancers. As for the study more broadly: The costimulatory receptor OX40 (CD134) was targeted by ivuxolimab, a fully human IgG2 agonistic monoclonal antibody. Intravenous ivuxolimab was administered to patients every 2 weeks at six dose levels: 0.01, 0.1, 0.3, 1.5, 3 and 10 mg/kg. Of the roughly 54 dose-escalation patients, hepatocellular carcinoma was present in about 19, melanoma in approximately 15, renal cell carcinoma in 9 and head and neck cancer in 9. The dose-escalation cohort was around 84% male with a mean age of around 64 years, ranging from 23 to 79. Prior anti-PD-1, anti-PD-L1 or anti-CTLA-4 therapy was permitted, and checkpoint inhibitors had been received by about 44% of dose-escalation patients. Partial responses occurred in three dose-escalation patients, of whom one had hepatocellular carcinoma and two had cutaneous melanoma. Peripheral TCRbeta sequencing aimed to test whether ivuxolimab altered TCR sequence diversity and caused clonal T-cell expansion. The paper reports the monotherapy dose-escalation portion (N = 52 patients) of the phase I ivuxolimab trial. Study-level results and caveats: After ivuxolimab, expanded clones were on average more numerous among CD8+ T cells than among CD4+ T cells. At doses of 0.1 to 3.0 mg/kg, clonal expansion of both CD4+ and CD8+ T cells in blood was seen between baseline and week 6. Low levels of normalized T-cell clonal expansion were also seen in some nonresponding patients. Partial responders in the 0.1-3.0 mg/kg groups had among the lowest normalized peripheral clonal expansion, especially among CD8+ T cells. Which antigens the clonally expanded peripheral T cells were specific for was not determined.

Genomic DNA was isolated from the sorted cells so that the TCRbeta CDR3 region could be sequenced. The immunoSEQ Assay was used for sequencing of TCRbeta CDR3 regions. This is the immuneACCESS table as TCRdb keeps it, with only in-frame sequences that have V and J called. A part of the clones is gone; compared with another copy, unresolved V genes explain less than half, and the rest is unexplained. The sample table lists roughly 64,000 clones, around 83% of them with a count of one. Around 5% of the sample goes to the ten largest clones. The trial excluded patients who had a history of autoimmune disease or who were on systemic immunosuppression. In every dose cohort, peripheral blood was drawn for TCR sequencing at baseline, cycle 4 day 1, and cycle 7 day 1. Samples were obtained from an open-label, multicenter, first-in-human phase I dose-escalation trial of ivuxolimab. The trial enrolled adults with locally advanced or metastatic head and neck squamous cell, hepatocellular, melanoma or renal cell carcinoma. Before TCR sequencing, CD4+ T cells and CD8+ T cells from peripheral blood were sorted into separate populations.

About this clone: The target of this receptor is not known. There are no base qualities to consult, and no much larger clone falls within one base.

There are 15 amino acids in the CDR3, from cysteine to phenylalanine inclusive. The read is trimmed to its CDR3 DNA, 45 bases read in frame from base 1. Looking up the germline V gene (reference sequence) yields CDR1 LNHNV and CDR2 YYDKDF. After removal of 5 bases from V and 2 bases from J, the junction retains 7 bases not matched to a gene. This specimen was CD4+ or CD8+ T cells sorted from blood, taken in a trial of the OX40 agonist ivuxolimab. This clonotype originated in an adult with an advanced solid tumor such as melanoma, head and neck, liver or kidney cancer. The chain links TRBV15 with TRBJ2-3, and TRBD2 aligns with 7 junction nucleotides. This receptor has the CDR3 CATSRMGGDTDTQYF. The nucleotides are TGTGCCACCAGCCGGATGGGGGGGGACACAGATACGCAGTATTTT.